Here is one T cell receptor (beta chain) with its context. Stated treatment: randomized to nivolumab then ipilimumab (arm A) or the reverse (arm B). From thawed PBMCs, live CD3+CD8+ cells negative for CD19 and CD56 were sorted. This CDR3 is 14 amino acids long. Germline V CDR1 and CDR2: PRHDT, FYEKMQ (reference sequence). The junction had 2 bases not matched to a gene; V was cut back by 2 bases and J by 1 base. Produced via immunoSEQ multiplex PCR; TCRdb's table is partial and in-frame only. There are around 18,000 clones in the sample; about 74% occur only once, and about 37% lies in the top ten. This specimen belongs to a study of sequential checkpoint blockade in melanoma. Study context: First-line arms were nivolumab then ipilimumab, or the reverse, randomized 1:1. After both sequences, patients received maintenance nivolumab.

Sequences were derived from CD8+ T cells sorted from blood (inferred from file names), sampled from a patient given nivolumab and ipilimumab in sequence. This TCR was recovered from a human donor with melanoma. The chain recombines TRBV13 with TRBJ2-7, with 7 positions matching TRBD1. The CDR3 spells CASSLRTGSYEQYF. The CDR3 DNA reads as TGTGCCAGCAGCTTACGGACAGGTTCCTACGAGCAGTACTTC.